These 3 T cell receptor beta chains share one sample of origin, sequenced in a study of post-analysis software for immune sequencing data. General observations from the study: Patients had higher frequencies than controls of roughly 5 TRBV segments, including TRBV5-6, TRBV5-1 and TRBV20-1.

These TCRs' antigens remain unknown. Prepared libraries of TCR beta cDNA carried unique molecular identifiers. TCRdb independently ran MiXCR on the PCR reads; one entry per CDR3 protein. The sample has fewer than 850,000 distinct CDR3 sequences, approximately 44% seen once. The sequencing input was blood. The receptor source for this set is a girl between 10 and 17 years old with multiple sclerosis.

V is TRBV12-3 or TRBV12-4 and J is TRBJ2-3; tentatively, D is TRBD2 (6 bases). This CDR3 is built from 15 residues. Trimming pared 6 bases from V and 2 bases from J, leaving 15 bases between. The CDR3 nucleotides are TGTGCCAGCAGGCCGGACGGGAGCCTCACAGATACGCAGTATTTT. Its protein product is CASRPDGSLTDTQYF.

V and J are TRBV28 and TRBJ1-5; no reliable D call. CDR1 is MDHEN and CDR2 is SYDVKM in the germline V gene. This CDR3 is 14 amino acids long. V lost 1 base and J 6 bases, leaving 10 bases between the germline ends. The CDR3 protein is CASSLLGFSQPQHF. CDR3 nucleotides: TGTGCCAGCAGTTTATTGGGTTTCTCTCAGCCCCAGCATTTT.

This sequence joins TRBV11-2 and TRBJ2-1; TRBD2 aligns across 8 bases. The CDR3 runs 13 residues. Per germline, CDR1 SGHAT and CDR2 FQNNGV. After removal of 5 bases from V and 7 bases from J, the junction contained 4 bases not matched to a gene. This CDR3 is CASSRTSRNEQFF. CDR3 DNA sequence: TGTGCCAGCAGCAGGACTAGCCGGAATGAGCAGTTCTTC.